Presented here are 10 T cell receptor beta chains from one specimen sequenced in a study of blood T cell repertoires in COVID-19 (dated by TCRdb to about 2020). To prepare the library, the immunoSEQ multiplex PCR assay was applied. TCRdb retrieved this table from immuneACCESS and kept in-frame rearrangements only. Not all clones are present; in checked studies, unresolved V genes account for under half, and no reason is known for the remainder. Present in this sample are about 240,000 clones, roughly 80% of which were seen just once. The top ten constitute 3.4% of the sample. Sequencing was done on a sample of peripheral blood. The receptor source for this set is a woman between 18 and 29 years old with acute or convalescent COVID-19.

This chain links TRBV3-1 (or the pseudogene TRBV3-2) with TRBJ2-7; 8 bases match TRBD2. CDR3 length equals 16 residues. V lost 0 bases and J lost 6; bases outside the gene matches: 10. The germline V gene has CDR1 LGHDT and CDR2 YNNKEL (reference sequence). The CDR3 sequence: CASSQDWREAVGEQYF. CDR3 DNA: TGTGCCAGCAGCCAAGATTGGCGGGAGGCCGTAGGCGAGCAGTACTTC.

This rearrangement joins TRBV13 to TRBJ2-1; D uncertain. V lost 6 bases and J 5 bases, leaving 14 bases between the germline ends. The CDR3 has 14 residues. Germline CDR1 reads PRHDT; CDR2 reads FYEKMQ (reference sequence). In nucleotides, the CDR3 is TGTGCCAGCAGTCTACATTCCGGAGACAATGAGCAGTTCTTC. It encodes CASSLHSGDNEQFF.

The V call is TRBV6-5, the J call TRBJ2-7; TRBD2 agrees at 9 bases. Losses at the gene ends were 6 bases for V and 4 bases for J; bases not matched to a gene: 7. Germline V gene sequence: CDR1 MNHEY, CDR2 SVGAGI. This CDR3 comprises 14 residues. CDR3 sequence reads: CASRLGLAEYEQYF. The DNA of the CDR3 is TGTGCCAGCAGGTTGGGACTAGCAGAATACGAGCAGTACTTC.

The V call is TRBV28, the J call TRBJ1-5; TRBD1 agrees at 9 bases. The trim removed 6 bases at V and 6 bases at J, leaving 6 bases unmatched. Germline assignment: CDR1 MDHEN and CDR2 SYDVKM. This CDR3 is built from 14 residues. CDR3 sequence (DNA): TGTGCCAGCAGGATGGGACAGGGCTTTCAGCCCCAGCATTTT. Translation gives CASRMGQGFQPQHF.

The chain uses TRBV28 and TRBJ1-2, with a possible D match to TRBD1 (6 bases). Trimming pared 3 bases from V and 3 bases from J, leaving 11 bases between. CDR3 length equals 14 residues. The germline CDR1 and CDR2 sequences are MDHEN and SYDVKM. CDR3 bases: TGTGCCAGCAGTTTGGGACAAGTCGACTATGGCTACACCTTC. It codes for CASSLGQVDYGYTF.

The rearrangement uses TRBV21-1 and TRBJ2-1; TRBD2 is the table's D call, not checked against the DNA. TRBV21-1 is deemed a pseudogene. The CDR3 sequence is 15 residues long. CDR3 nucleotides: TGTGCCAGCAGCACCCCCGGGACTAGCCCCAATGAGCAGTTCTTC. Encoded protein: CASSTPGTSPNEQFF.

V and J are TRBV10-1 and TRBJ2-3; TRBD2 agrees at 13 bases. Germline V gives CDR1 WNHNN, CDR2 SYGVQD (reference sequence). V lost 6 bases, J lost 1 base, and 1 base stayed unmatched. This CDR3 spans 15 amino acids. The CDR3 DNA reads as TGCGCCAGCAGGGGACTAGCGGGGCGCACAGATACGCAGTATTTT. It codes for CASRGLAGRTDTQYF.

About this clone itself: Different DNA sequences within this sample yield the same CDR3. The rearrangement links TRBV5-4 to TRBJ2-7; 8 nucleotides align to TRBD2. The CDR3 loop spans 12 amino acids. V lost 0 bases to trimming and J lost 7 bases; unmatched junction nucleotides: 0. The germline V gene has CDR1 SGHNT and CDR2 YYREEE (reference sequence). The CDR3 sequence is CASSLGGGEQYF. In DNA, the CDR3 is TGTGCCAGCAGCTTGGGCGGGGGGGAGCAGTACTTC.

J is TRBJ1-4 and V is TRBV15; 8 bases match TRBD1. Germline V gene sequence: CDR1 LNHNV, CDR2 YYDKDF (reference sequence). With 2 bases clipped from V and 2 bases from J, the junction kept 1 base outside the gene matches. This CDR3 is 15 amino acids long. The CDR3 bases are TGTGCCACCAGCAGACAGGGGGCCACTAATGAAAAACTGTTTTTT. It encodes CATSRQGATNEKLFF.

The CDR3, as DNA: TGTGCCAGCGGGGGGGGTTCCAATTCACCCCTCCACTTT. The encoded protein is CASGGGSNSPLHF. The chain joins TRBV7-9 to TRBJ1-6; perhaps TRBD1 as D (5 bases). The CDR3 is made up of 13 amino acids. CDR1 and CDR2 (germline): SEHNR, FQNEAQ (reference sequence). V lost 8 bases, J lost 7 bases, and 12 bases lay in between.